Listed below are T cell receptor beta chains from one sample, sequenced in a study of blood T cell repertoires in COVID-19. Assay used: immunoSEQ multiplex PCR; TCRdb lists only in-frame clones, some missing. The sample lists about 400,000 clones, roughly 86% seen once, with about 3% in the top ten. Source material: peripheral blood. Receptors originate from a human donor in a cohort sampled during active COVID-19. Both conserved end residues are part of each CDR3. D genes are given only for firm matches. Clone size appears in some rows only: once, few, many, or a class for an expanded clone.

J gene: TRBJ2-1
V gene: TRBV3-1/TRBV3-2
clone size: .
D gene: TRBD2
CDR3 protein: CASSQQSGGLYNEQFF
CDR3 DNA: TGTGCCAGCAGCCAACAAAGCGGGGGGCTCTACAATGAGCAGTTCTTC

J gene: TRBJ1-1
V gene: TRBV6-5
clone size: once
D gene: .
CDR3 protein: CASSRRDTDTEAFF
CDR3 DNA: TGTGCCAGCAGTCGCCGGGACACCGACACTGAAGCTTTCTTT

J gene: TRBJ2-7
V gene: TRBV5-5
clone size: once
D gene: TRBD2
CDR3 protein: CASSSLPGLAVSYEQYF
CDR3 DNA: TGTGCCAGCAGCTCCCTACCCGGACTAGCGGTCTCCTACGAGCAGTACTTC

J gene: TRBJ2-5
V gene: TRBV3-1/TRBV3-2
clone size: .
D gene: .
CDR3 protein: CASSQAAKETQYF
CDR3 DNA: TGTGCCAGCAGCCAAGCAGCGAAAGAGACCCAGTACTTC

J gene: TRBJ1-4
V gene: TRBV7-2
clone size: .
D gene: .
CDR3 protein: CASSLVLDSDNEKLFF
CDR3 DNA: TGTGCCAGCAGCTTAGTCTTGGACAGTGATAATGAAAAACTGTTTTTT

J gene: TRBJ2-3
V gene: TRBV5-4
clone size: .
D gene: TRBD2
CDR3 protein: CASSLGRGDTQYF
CDR3 DNA: TGTGCCAGCAGCTTGGGGCGGGGGGATACGCAGTATTTT

J gene: TRBJ2-5
V gene: TRBV6-5
clone size: .
D gene: TRBD1
CDR3 protein: CASSSLRTGQETQYF
CDR3 DNA: TGTGCCAGCAGTTCCCTCCGGACAGGACAAGAGACCCAGTACTTC

J gene: TRBJ2-7
V gene: TRBV6-1
clone size: .
D gene: TRBD2
CDR3 protein: CASSVLASGGMRSYEQYF
CDR3 DNA: TGTGCCAGCAGTGTATTGGCTAGCGGGGGGATGCGGTCCTACGAGCAGTACTTC

J gene: TRBJ2-5
V gene: TRBV7-2
clone size: .
D gene: TRBD2
CDR3 protein: CASSLIGTMRETQYF
CDR3 DNA: TGTGCCAGCAGCTTAATCGGGACTATGAGAGAGACCCAGTACTTC

J gene: TRBJ2-1
V gene: TRBV7-8
clone size: .
D gene: TRBD2
CDR3 protein: CASSLVGGIPYNEQFF
CDR3 DNA: TGTGCCAGCAGCTTAGTGGGAGGGATACCTTACAATGAGCAGTTCTTC

J gene: TRBJ2-7
V gene: TRBV5-6
clone size: .
D gene: TRBD2
CDR3 protein: CASSLAPSGAYEQYF
CDR3 DNA: TGTGCCAGCAGCTTGGCGCCTAGCGGGGCCTACGAGCAGTACTTC

J gene: TRBJ1-1
V gene: TRBV29-1
clone size: .
D gene: .
CDR3 protein: CSVARGTGDSEAFF
CDR3 DNA: TGCAGCGTCGCCCGGGGGACTGGGGATAGTGAAGCTTTCTTT

J gene: TRBJ2-1
V gene: TRBV9
clone size: .
D gene: TRBD1
CDR3 protein: CASSVRDSLLDEQFF
CDR3 DNA: TGTGCCAGCAGCGTCCGGGACAGTCTATTGGATGAGCAGTTCTTC